Sequencing of this T cell receptor (beta chain) was carried out in a study of T cell clonality in common variable immunodeficiency. Study-level points and caveats: What drives increased CVID clonality needs T cell subpopulation sequencing.

Libraries were prepared by immunoSEQ multiplex PCR; TCRdb keeps only in-frame clonotypes and omits some of them. Found here are 50,000 to 55,000 clones, no singletons; the ten largest cover 1.8%. About this clone itself: What it recognizes is unknown.

This sequence originates from a person aged 18 to 69 in good health. The sequenced sample consisted of peripheral blood mononuclear cells.

The sequenced CDR3 bases are TGTGCCAGCAGCTTAAGGGTGGCTAGCGGGGGTCCCTCCTACAATGAG. This encodes CASSLRVASGGPSYNE. From start to end, the CDR3 is CASSLRVASGGPSYNEQFF. This rearrangement joins TRBV7-3 to TRBJ2-1; 10 nucleotides agree with TRBD2. The read ends 3 residues shy of where the CDR3 ends; the end is completed using the germline J gene. The CDR3 has 19 residues. J gave up 0 bases and V 1 base, and 9 bases lay outside the gene matches. The germline CDR1 and CDR2 sequences are SGHTA and FQGTGA.